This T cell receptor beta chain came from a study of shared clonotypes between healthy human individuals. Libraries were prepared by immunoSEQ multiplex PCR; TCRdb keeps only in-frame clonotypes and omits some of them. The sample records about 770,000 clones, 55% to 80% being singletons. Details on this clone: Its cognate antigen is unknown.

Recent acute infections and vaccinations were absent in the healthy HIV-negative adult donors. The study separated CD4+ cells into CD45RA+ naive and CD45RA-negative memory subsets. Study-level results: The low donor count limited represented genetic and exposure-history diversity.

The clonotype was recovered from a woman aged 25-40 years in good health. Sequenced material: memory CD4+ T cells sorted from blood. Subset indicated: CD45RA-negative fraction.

CDR3 in amino acids: CATSRNPRAANTEAFF. CDR3 DNA: TGTGCCACCAGCAGAAACCCTCGGGCTGCCAACACTGAAGCTTTCTTT. The chain has TRBV15 and TRBJ1-1, with no clear D. This CDR3 has 16 residues. Germline V gene sequence: CDR1 LNHNV, CDR2 YYDKDF (reference sequence). V was cut by 2 bases and J by 2 bases, with 15 bases left in between.